The 7 T cell receptor beta chains presented below share a single source sample, sequenced in a study of blood T cell repertoires in COVID-19. TCRdb's copy holds only in-frame clones and misses some; the assay was immunoSEQ multiplex PCR. The profile shows tens of thousands of clones, around 90% of them singletons. Sequences were obtained from peripheral blood. These receptors originate from a human donor in a cohort sampled during active COVID-19.

The chain recombines TRBV7-9 with TRBJ2-7; the match to TRBD1 covers 9 bases. Losses at the gene ends were 0 bases for V and 5 bases for J; bases not matched to a gene: 8. This CDR3 contains 16 residues. Germline loops: CDR1 SEHNR, CDR2 FQNEAQ (reference sequence). CDR3 amino acids: CASSLALGTGPNEQYF. The CDR3, as DNA: TGTGCCAGCAGCTTAGCCCTAGGGACAGGGCCTAACGAGCAGTACTTC.

V is TRBV9 and J is TRBJ2-3, with TRBD2 matching 14 bases. Germline assignment: CDR1 SGDLS and CDR2 YYNGEE. Unmatched junction bases numbered 5, after V lost 3 bases and J lost 5 bases. The CDR3 covers 16 residues. The chain's CDR3 is CASSETSGGAGDTQYF. CDR3 coding DNA: TGTGCCAGCAGCGAGACTAGCGGGGGGGCGGGAGATACGCAGTATTTT.

The CDR3 nucleotides read TGTGCCAGCAGCGGGGCACAGGGTTTCGAGCAGTACTTC. It yields the protein CASSGAQGFEQYF. The gene calls are TRBV7-9 and TRBJ2-7; perhaps TRBD1 as D (6 bases). Trimming removed 5 bases at V and 6 bases at J, with 14 bases between. This CDR3 has 13 residues. In germline, CDR1 is SEHNR, CDR2 FQNEAQ (reference sequence).

The chain couples TRBV2 to TRBJ2-7; weak D call: TRBD1 (6 bases). Germline V gene data show CDR1 as SNHLY and CDR2 as FYNNEI. The CDR3 length is 13 residues. V was shortened by 5 bases and J by 3 bases, with 11 bases between the two germline ends. CDR3 sequence reads: CASSLAGDYEQYF. Written as DNA, the CDR3 is TGTGCCAGCAGTCTCGCAGGGGACTACGAGCAGTACTTC.

The chain combines TRBV9 with TRBJ2-7; D may be TRBD1 (5 bases). In germline, CDR1 is SGDLS, CDR2 YYNGEE. V lost 0 bases and J lost 0, with 10 bases in between. The length of the CDR3 is 15 residues. CDR3 sequence: CASSVELGASYEQYF. The CDR3 DNA reads as TGTGCCAGCAGCGTAGAGCTAGGGGCCTCCTACGAGCAGTACTTC.

The V and J genes are TRBV7-9 and TRBJ2-1; 8 bases agree with TRBD1. The CDR3 sequence is 16 residues long. With V trimmed by 2 bases and J by 4 bases, 7 bases remained unmatched. The germline gives CDR1 SEHNR, CDR2 FQNEAQ (reference sequence). The CDR3 here is CASSLIFGQGYNEQFF. As DNA, the CDR3 is TGTGCCAGCAGCTTAATATTCGGACAGGGTTACAATGAGCAGTTCTTC.

The chain is built from TRBV14 and TRBJ2-2; the D is unclear. Trimming left V 0 bases short and J 8 bases short, with 7 bases between. Germline V CDR1 and CDR2: SGHDN, FVKESK. This CDR3 region has 13 residues. The CDR3 spells CASSQDIVGELFF. The CDR3 coding sequence is TGTGCCAGCAGCCAAGATATTGTAGGGGAGCTGTTTTTT.